This T cell receptor (beta chain) appears in the sequencing data of a study of cytomegalovirus exposure and HLA in healthy donors. Germline loops: CDR1 MDHEN, CDR2 SYDVKM. The CDR3 has 11 residues. The V gene end was trimmed by 10 bases and the J gene end by 4 bases; junction bases not matched to a gene: 2. The data were produced by immunoSEQ multiplex PCR, yet TCRdb's version contains in-frame clones alone and is incomplete. The sample has roughly 77,000 clones; 85% to 95% are singletons. The sample taken for sequencing was PBMCs. This chain links TRBV28 with TRBJ2-7, with TRBD2 matching over 9 bases. The TCR was taken from a woman aged 18-29 years in good health and CMV-seronegative. The CDR3 reads CATGLAYEQYF. The CDR3 coding sequence is TGTGCCACGGGACTAGCATACGAGCAGTACTTC. The variable domain in full, with the rest retrieved from reference TRBV28 and TRBJ2-7, is DVKVTQSSRYLVKRTGEKVFLECVQDMDHENMFWYRQDPGLGLRLIYFSYDVKMKEKGDIPEGYSVSREKKERFSLILESASTNQTSMYLCATGLAYEQYFGPGTRLTVT.